This T cell receptor beta chain was sequenced for a study of blood T cells in healthy people across ages. The second PCR ran about 6 to 11 cycles with a sample-barcoded 5' primer and J-beta primers. Unique molecular identifiers of 12 random nucleotides labeled each cDNA. MiXCR was run by TCRdb on the 5' RACE reads, yielding one entry per CDR3 protein. Of 650,000 to 1,000,000 distinct CDR3 sequences listed, about 42% are singletons. A few counts support this clonotype. As yet, its antigen is unknown. The CDR3 is 14 residues long. Germline loops: CDR1 SGHVS, CDR2 FQNEAQ. Aged about 6 to 90, donors were systemically healthy Caucasians from Russia. Study-wide points: Significant beta diversity loss was already apparent by age approximately 42, declining roughly linearly. It was held that diversity estimates obtained from one million T cells represented underestimates.

The V call is TRBV7-8, the J call TRBJ2-4; 9 bases match TRBD2. The DNA end is more similar to TRBJ2-7, so the J call may be wrong. This sequence originates from a man older than 75 in good health. The source material was blood. The CDR3 region is CASSVREGSPEQYF. The CDR3 DNA reads as TGTGCCAGCAGCGTGCGGGAGGGCTCTCCCGAGCAGTACTTC.